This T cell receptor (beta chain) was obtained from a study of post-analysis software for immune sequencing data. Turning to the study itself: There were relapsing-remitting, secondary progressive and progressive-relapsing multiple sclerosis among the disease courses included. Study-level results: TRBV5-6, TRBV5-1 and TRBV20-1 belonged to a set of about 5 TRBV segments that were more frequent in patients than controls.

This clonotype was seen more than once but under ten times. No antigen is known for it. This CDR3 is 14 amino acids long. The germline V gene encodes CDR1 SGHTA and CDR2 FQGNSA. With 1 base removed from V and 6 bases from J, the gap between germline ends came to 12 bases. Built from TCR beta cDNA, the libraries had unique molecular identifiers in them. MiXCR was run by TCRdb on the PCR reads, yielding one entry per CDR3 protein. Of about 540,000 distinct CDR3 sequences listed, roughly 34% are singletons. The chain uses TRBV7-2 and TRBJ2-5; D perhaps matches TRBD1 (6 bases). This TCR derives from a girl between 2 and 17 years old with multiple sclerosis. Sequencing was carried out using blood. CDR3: CASSLVAGAQTQYF. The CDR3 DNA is TGTGCCAGCAGCTTAGTGGCAGGGGCCCAGACCCAGTACTTC.